This T cell receptor beta chain stems from a study of blood T cells in healthy people across ages. Combining a sample-barcoded 5' primer with a J-beta primer mix, a second PCR ran for 7 to 11 cycles. A single record per CDR3 protein comes from TCRdb applying MiXCR to the 5' RACE reads. The profile covers some 940,000 distinct CDR3 sequences, with 25% to 35% appearing a single time and 10% to 13% taken by the ten largest. Researchers isolated at least 7 million PBMCs per sample. This clonotype appeared a few times. The V gene lost 2 bases and the J gene lost 6 bases, with 26 bases spanning the gap. CDR1 and CDR2 (germline): DFQATT, SNEGSKA (reference sequence). This CDR3 region has 17 residues. These same records also appear under a second study, on T cells of mothers and their children.

Sample: blood. This chain uses TRBV20-1 with TRBJ2-7; perhaps TRBD1 as D (6 bases). This clonotype was sampled from a woman between 35 and 50 years old in good health. DNA for the CDR3: TGCAGTGCTAGACGCATTTGGGGACATGGAGACTACAGCGAGCAGTACTTC. It specifies CSARRIWGHGDYSEQYF.